This T cell receptor beta chain was obtained from a study of Ad26.COV2.S vaccination and SARS-CoV-2 variants. Study observations and caveats: The study found similar non-spike TCR breadth in vaccine and placebo recipients. While placebo recipients had lower spike-specific TCR breadth, vaccine recipients had more.

Using immunoSEQ multiplex PCR, the repertoire was profiled, and TCRdb retains in-frame clones only, with some absent. This table has a few hundred thousand clones, roughly 85% appearing once. On this clone itself: Its matching antigen is unknown. Other nucleotide sequences in the sample specify the same CDR3.

Treatment indicated: some 20 received Ad26.COV2.S at low or high dose, single or two shots; five or six received placebo; per-sample allocation not given. Day 63 following the first vaccine or placebo injection was when the samples were taken. An Ad26 vector was used to express Wuhan-strain SARS-CoV-2 spike as the vaccine. This CDR3 region has 13 residues. The germline V gene encodes CDR1 SGHRS and CDR2 YFSETQ. V was shortened by 0 bases and J by 8 bases, with 11 bases between the two germline ends. The receptor was derived from a person between 18 and 65 years old who received the Ad26.COV2.S COVID-19 vaccine or a placebo. This chain joins TRBV5-1 and TRBJ1-2; the D gene is possibly TRBD1 (6 bases). This specimen consisted of peripheral blood, obtained in a trial of Ad26.COV2.S vaccine versus placebo. The CDR3 loop is CASSLAGGGGYTF. CDR3 sequence (DNA): TGCGCCAGCAGCTTGGCCGGGGGGGGCGGCTACACCTTC.